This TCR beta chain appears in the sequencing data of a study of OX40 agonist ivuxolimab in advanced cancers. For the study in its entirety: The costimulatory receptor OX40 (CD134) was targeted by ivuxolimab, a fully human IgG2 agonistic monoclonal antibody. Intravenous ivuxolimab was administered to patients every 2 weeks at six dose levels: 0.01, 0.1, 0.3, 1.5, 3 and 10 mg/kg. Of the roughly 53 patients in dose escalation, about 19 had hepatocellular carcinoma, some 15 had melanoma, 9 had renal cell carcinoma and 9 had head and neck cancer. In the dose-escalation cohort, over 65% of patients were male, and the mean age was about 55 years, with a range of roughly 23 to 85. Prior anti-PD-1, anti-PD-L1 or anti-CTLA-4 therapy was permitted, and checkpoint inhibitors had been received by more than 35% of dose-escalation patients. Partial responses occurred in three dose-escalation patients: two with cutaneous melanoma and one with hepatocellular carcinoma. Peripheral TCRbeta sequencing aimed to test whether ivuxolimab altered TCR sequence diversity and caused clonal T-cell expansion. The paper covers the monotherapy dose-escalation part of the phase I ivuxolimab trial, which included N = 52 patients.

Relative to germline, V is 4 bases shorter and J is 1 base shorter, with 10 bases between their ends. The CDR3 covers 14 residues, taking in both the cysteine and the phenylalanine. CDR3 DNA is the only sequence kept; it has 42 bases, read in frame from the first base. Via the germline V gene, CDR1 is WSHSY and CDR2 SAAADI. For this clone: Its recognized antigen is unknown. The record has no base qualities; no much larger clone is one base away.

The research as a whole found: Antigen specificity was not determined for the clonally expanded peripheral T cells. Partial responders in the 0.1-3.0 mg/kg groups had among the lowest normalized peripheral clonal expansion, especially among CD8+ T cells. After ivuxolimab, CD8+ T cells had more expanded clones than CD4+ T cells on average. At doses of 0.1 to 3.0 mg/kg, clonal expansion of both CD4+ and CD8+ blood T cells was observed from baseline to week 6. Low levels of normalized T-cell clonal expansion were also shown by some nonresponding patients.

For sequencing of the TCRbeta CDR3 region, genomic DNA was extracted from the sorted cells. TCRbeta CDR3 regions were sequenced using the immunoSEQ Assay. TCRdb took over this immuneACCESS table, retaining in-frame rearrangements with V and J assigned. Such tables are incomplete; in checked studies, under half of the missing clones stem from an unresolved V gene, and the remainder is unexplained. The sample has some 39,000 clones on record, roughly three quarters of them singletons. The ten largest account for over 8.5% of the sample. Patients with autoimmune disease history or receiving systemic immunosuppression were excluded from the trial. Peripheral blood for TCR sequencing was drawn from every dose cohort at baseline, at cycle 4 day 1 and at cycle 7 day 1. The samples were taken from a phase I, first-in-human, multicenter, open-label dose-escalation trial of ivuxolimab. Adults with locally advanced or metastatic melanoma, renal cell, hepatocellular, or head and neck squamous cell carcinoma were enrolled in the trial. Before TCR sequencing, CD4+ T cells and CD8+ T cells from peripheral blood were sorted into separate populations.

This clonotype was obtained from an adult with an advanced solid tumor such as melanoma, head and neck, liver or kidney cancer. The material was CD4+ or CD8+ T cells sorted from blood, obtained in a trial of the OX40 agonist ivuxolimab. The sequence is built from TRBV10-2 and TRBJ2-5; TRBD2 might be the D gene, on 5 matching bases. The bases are TGCGCCAGCAGTGGCCGGGGTCTCCAAGAGACCCAGTACTTC. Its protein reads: CASSGRGLQETQYF.